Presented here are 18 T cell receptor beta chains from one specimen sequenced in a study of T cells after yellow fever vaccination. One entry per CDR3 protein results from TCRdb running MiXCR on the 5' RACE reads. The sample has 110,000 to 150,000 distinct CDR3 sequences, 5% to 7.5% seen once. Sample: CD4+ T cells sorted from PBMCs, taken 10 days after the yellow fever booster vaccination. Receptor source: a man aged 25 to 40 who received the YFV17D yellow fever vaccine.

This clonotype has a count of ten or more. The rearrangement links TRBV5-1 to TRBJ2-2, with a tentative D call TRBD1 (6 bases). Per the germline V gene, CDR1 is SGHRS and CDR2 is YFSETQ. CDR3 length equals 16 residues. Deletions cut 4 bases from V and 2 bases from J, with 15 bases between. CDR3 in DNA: TGCGCCAGCAGCGCCTTACAGGGATTAAACACCGGGGAGCTGTTTTTT. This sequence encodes CASSALQGLNTGELFF.

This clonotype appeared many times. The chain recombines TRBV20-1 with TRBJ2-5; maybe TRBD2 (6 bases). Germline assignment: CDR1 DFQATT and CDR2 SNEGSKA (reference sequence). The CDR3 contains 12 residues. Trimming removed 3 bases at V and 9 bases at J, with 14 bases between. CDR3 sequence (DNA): TGCAGTGCTAGGGGGGACTCCACGGCCCAGTACTTC. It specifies CSARGDSTAQYF.

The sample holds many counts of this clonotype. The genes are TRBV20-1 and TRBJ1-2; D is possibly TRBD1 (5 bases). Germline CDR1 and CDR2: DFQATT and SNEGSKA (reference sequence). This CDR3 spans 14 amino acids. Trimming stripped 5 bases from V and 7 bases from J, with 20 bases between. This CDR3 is CSALPKGVIGGYTF. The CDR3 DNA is TGCAGTGCTCTACCGAAAGGGGTAATAGGTGGCTACACCTTC.

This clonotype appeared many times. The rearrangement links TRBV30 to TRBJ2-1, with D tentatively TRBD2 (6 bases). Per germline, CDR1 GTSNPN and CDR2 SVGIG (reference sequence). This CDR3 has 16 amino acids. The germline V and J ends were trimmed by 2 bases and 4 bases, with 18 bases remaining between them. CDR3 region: CAWSYFGLAGYNEQFF. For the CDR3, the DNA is TGTGCCTGGAGTTATTTTGGTCTTGCGGGATACAATGAGCAGTTCTTC. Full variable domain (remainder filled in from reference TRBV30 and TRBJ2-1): SQTIHQWPATLVQPVGSPLSLECTVEGTSNPNLYWYRQAAGRGLQLLFYSVGIGQISSEVPQNLSASRPQDRQFILSSKKLLLSDSGFYLCAWSYFGLAGYNEQFFGPGTRLTVL.

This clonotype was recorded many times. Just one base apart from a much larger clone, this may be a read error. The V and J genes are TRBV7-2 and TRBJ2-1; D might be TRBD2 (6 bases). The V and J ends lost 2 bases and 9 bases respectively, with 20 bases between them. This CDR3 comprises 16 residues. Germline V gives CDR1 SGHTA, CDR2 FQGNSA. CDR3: CASSLNLGTPSAEQFF. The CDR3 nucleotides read TGTGCCAGCAGCTTAAATTTAGGGACTCCCTCGGCTGAGCAGTTCTTC. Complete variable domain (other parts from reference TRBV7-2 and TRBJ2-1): GAGVSQSPSNKVTEKGKDVELRCDPISGHTALYWYRQSLGQGLEFLIYFQGNSAPDKSGLPSDRFSAERTGGSVSTLTIQRTQQEDSAVYLCASSLNLGTPSAEQFFGPGTRLTVL.

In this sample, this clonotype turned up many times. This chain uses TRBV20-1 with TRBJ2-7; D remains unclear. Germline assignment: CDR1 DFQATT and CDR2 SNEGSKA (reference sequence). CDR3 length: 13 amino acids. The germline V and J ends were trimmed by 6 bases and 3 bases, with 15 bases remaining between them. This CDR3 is CSAQGLEGYEQYF. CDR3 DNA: TGCAGTGCCCAAGGTCTAGAAGGCTACGAGCAGTACTTC.

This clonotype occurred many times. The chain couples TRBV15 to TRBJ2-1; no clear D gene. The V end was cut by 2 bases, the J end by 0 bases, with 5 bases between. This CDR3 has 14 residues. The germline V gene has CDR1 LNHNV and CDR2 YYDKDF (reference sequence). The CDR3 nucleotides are TGTGCCACCAGCAGAAAGAGCTCCTACAATGAGCAGTTCTTC. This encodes CATSRKSSYNEQFF.

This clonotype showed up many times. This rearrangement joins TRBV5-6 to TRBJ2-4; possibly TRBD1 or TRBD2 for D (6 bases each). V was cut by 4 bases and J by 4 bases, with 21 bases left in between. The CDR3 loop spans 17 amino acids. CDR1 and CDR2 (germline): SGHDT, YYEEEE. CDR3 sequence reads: CASSHTMGGQWKNIQYF. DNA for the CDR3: TGTGCCAGCAGCCACACGATGGGGGGCCAGTGGAAAAACATTCAGTACTTC.

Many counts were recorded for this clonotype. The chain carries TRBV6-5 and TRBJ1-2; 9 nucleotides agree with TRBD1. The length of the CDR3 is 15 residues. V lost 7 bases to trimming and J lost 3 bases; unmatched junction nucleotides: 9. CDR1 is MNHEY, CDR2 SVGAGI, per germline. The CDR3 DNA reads TGTGCCAGCACCGATACCGGGACAGGGTACTATGGCTACACCTTC. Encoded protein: CASTDTGTGYYGYTF.

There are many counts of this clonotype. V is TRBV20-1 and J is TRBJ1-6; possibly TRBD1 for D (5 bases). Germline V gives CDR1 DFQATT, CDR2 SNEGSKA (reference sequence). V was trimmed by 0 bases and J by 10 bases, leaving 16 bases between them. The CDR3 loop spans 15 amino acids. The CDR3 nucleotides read TGCAGTGCTAGAGACTGGGGCGGGGGAGAGTCACCCCTCCACTTT. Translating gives CSARDWGGGESPLHF.

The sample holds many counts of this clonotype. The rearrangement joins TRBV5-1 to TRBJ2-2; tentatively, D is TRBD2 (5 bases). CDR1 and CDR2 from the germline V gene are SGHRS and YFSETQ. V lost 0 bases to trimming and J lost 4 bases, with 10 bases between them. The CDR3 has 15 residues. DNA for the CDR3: TGCGCCAGCAGCTTGGCCCCGGGGAGCACCGGGGAGCTGTTTTTT. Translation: CASSLAPGSTGELFF. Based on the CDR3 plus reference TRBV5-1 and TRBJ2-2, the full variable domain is KAGVTQTPRYLIKTRGQQVTLSCSPISGHRSVSWYQQTPGQGLQFLFEYFSETQRNKGNFPGRFSGRQFSNSRSEMNVSTLELGDSALYLCASSLAPGSTGELFFGEGSRLTVL.

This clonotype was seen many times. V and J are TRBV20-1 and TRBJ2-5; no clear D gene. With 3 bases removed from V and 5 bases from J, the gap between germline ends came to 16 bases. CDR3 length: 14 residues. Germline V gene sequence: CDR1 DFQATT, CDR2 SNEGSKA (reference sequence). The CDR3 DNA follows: TGCAGTGCTAGTCACGGCCTCAACGGGGAGACCCAGTACTTC. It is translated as CSASHGLNGETQYF.

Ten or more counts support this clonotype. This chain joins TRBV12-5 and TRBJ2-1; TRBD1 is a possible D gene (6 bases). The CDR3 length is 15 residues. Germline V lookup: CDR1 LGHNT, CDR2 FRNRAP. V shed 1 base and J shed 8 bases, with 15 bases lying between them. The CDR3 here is CASGLEVRAGDEQFF. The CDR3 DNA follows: TGTGCTAGTGGTTTGGAGGTACGGGCAGGGGATGAGCAGTTCTTC.

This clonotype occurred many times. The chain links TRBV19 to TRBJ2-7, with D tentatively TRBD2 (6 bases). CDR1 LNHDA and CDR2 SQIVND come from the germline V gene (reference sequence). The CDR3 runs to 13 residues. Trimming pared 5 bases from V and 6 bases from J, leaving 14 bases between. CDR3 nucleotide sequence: TGTGCCAGTAGTCCCCGGAGGGCATCCGAGCAGTACTTC. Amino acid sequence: CASSPRRASEQYF.

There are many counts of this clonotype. The CDR3 DNA sequence: TGTGCCAGCAGTCACGAGCATCTTCAGGGGGAGACCCAGTACTTC. This gives the protein CASSHEHLQGETQYF. This chain links TRBV6-2 or TRBV6-3 with TRBJ2-5, with a possible D match to TRBD1 (6 bases). Trimming took 5 bases from V and 5 from J, leaving 18 bases between them. CDR3 length: 15 amino acids. The germline CDR1 and CDR2 sequences are MNHEY and SVGEGT.

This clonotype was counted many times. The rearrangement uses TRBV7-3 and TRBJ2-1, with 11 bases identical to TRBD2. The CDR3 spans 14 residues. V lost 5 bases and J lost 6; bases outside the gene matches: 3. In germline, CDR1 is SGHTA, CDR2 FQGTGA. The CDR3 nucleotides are TGTGCCAGCAGCGCCGGGACTAGCGGCAATGAGCAGTTCTTC. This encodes CASSAGTSGNEQFF.

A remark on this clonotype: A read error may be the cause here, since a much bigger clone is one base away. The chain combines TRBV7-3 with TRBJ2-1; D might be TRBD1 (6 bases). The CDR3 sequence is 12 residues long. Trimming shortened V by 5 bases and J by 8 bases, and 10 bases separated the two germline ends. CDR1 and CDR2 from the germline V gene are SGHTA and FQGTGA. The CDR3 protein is CASSTGLDEQFF. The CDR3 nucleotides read TGTGCCAGCAGCACAGGGTTGGATGAGCAGTTCTTC.

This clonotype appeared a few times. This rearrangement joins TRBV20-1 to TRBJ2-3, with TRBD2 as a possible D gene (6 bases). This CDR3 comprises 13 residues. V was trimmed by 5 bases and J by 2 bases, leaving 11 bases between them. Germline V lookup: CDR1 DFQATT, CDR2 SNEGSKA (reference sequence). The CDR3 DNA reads TGCAGTGCTGGGCGGGATATCACAGATACGCAGTATTTT. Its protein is CSAGRDITDTQYF.